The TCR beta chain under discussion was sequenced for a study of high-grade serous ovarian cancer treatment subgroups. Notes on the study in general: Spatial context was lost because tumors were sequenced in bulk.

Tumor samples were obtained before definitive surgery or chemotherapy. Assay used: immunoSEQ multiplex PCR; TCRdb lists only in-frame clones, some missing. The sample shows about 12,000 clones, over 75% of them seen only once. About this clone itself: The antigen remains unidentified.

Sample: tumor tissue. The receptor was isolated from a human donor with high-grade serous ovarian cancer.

The chain's CDR3 is CASSPGEGTGELFF. As DNA, the CDR3 is TGTGCCAGCAGCCCGGGGGAGGGGACCGGGGAGCTGTTTTTT. The genes are TRBV27 and TRBJ2-2; 7 nucleotides agree with TRBD2. Per germline, CDR1 MNHEY and CDR2 SMNVEV (reference sequence). V lost 6 bases and J lost 5; bases outside the gene matches: 6. The length of the CDR3 is 14 residues.